One sample yielded the 12 T cell receptor beta chains listed below, sequenced in a study of T cells in Graves' hyperthyroidism and ophthalmopathy. The TCR beta CDR3 regions underwent amplification using RNA transcripts as the source. The study used the HTBI primer set for a first-round RT-PCR of the TCR CDR3. A single record per CDR3 protein comes from TCRdb applying MiXCR to the multiplex PCR reads. The sample yields hundreds of thousands of distinct CDR3 sequences, around 46% seen once. Material for sequencing was peripheral blood or thyroid tissue (not recorded which). These receptors were collected from a young woman with Graves' hyperthyroidism.

This sequence joins TRBV20-1 and TRBJ2-6; no reliable D call. Germline V gene sequence: CDR1 DFQATT, CDR2 SNEGSKA (reference sequence). The CDR3 covers 16 residues. V shed 5 bases and J shed 0 bases, with 14 bases lying between them. CDR3 sequence: CSAPALSGSGANVLTF. CDR3 DNA: TGCAGTGCTCCCGCCCTTAGTGGCTCTGGGGCCAACGTCCTGACTTTC.

V is TRBV9 and J is TRBJ1-1; possible D gene TRBD1, 6 bases. This CDR3 comprises 14 residues. Trimming left V 7 bases short and J 0 bases short, with 13 bases between. Germline loops: CDR1 SGDLS, CDR2 YYNGEE. Here the CDR3 DNA reads TGTGCCAGCGCGGGCGGGACAATGAACACTGAAGCTTTCTTT. This translates into CASAGGTMNTEAFF. Complete variable domain (other parts from reference TRBV9 and TRBJ1-1): DSGVTQTPKHLITATGQRVTLRCSPRSGDLSVYWYQQSLDQGLQFLIQYYNGEERAKGNILERFSAQQFPDLHSELNLSSLELGDSALYFCASAGGTMNTEAFFGQGTRLTVV.

The V call is TRBV7-2, the J call TRBJ2-7; TRBD2 aligns across 13 bases. Losses at the gene ends were 5 bases for V and 7 bases for J; bases not matched to a gene: 8. The CDR3 is 15 amino acids. The germline V gene has CDR1 SGHTA and CDR2 FQGNSA. This chain's CDR3 is CASSLGLAGAGEQYF. CDR3 coding DNA: TGTGCCAGCAGCCTCGGACTAGCGGGAGCGGGTGAGCAGTACTTC.

The chain links TRBV3-1 to TRBJ1-1; D is undetermined. The CDR3 runs 14 residues. V lost 0 bases and J lost 1, with 6 bases in between. Germline V gene lookup returns CDR1 LGHDT and CDR2 YNNKEL (reference sequence). CDR3 region: CASSQEGPNTEAFF. CDR3 coding DNA: TGTGCCAGCAGCCAAGAAGGACCGAACACTGAAGCTTTCTTT.

This clonotype was counted only a few times. The chain couples TRBV6-5 to TRBJ2-5; TRBD1 is a possible D gene (5 bases). CDR1 is MNHEY, CDR2 SVGAGI, per germline. The CDR3 loop spans 11 amino acids. V lost 7 bases and J 5 bases, leaving 8 bases between the germline ends. CDR3 bases: TGTGCCAGCACAGGGTTTGAGACCCAGTACTTC. It translates to CASTGFETQYF.

The chain joins TRBV9 to TRBJ1-2; the D gene is possibly TRBD1 (6 bases). V lost 1 base, J lost 3 bases, and 13 bases lay in between. This CDR3 contains 15 residues. The V gene's germline CDR1 is SGDLS and CDR2 YYNGEE. The CDR3 nucleotides read TGTGCCAGCAGCGTAAGGCAGGGGCTCTACTATGGCTACACCTTC. This sequence encodes CASSVRQGLYYGYTF.

This chain links TRBV20-1 with TRBJ2-5, with D perhaps TRBD2 (5 bases). Trimming removed 1 base at V and 4 bases at J, with 13 bases between. The CDR3 has 14 residues. CDR1 is DFQATT and CDR2 is SNEGSKA in the germline V gene (reference sequence). The chain's CDR3 is CSARVGGPGETQYF. CDR3 DNA: TGCAGTGCTAGAGTAGGAGGCCCGGGAGAGACCCAGTACTTC.

Worth noting for this clonotype: A much larger clone differs by one base, so this may be a read error. The V call is TRBV29-1, the J call TRBJ2-7; D gene unclear. V dropped 3 bases and J dropped 5 bases, with 8 bases sitting between them. There are 11 residues in the CDR3. In germline, CDR1 is SQVTM, CDR2 ANQGSEA. The CDR3 reads CSVEETNEQYF. The CDR3 DNA follows: TGCAGCGTTGAGGAAACTAACGAGCAGTACTTC.

This rearrangement joins TRBV12-5 to TRBJ1-5; no definite D call. Trimming cost V 0 bases and J 1 base, with 13 bases left between them. This CDR3 contains 17 residues. The germline CDR1 and CDR2 sequences are LGHNT and FRNRAP. The CDR3 loop reads CASGLVLAQTSNQPQHF. The CDR3 region has the DNA TGTGCTAGTGGTTTGGTACTGGCTCAGACCAGCAATCAGCCCCAGCATTTT.

The V gene is TRBV24-1, the J gene TRBJ1-2; 9 bases are shared with TRBD1. With V trimmed by 3 bases and J by 6 bases, 4 bases remained unmatched. Germline values: CDR1 KGHDR, CDR2 SFDVKD. This CDR3 has 14 amino acids. In DNA, the CDR3 is TGTGCCACCAGTGATGCCGGGACAGGGAATGGCTACACCTTC. It encodes CATSDAGTGNGYTF.

This clonotype was detected a few times. The chain uses TRBV20-1 and TRBJ2-5, with 11 bases identical to TRBD2. Germline CDR1 is DFQATT and CDR2 is SNEGSKA (reference sequence). This CDR3 region has 16 residues. Unmatched junction bases numbered 9, after V lost 1 base and J lost 5 bases. CDR3 sequence (DNA): TGCAGTGCTAGAGCCCCACTAGCGGGAGTGGAGGAGACCCAGTACTTC. As protein: CSARAPLAGVEETQYF.

The chain has TRBV10-2 and TRBJ1-2; the match to TRBD1 covers 7 bases. The V gene end was trimmed by 6 bases and the J gene end by 1 base; junction bases not matched to a gene: 8. The CDR3 consists of 15 residues. Looked up from germline, CDR1 is WSHSY and CDR2 is SAAADI. CDR3 coding DNA: TGCGCCAGCAGGGGTGGGACAGAAAATAACTATGGCTACACCTTC. Amino acid sequence: CASRGGTENNYGYTF.